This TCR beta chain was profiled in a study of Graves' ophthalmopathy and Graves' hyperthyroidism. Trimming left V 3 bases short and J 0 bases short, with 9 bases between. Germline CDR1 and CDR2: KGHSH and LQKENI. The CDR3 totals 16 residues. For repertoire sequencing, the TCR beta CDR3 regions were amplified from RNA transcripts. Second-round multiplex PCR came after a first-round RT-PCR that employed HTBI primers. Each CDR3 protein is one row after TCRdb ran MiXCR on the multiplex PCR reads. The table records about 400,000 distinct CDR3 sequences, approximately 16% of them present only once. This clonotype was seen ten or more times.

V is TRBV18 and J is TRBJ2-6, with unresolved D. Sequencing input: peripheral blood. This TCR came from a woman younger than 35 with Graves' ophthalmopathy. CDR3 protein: CASSPVSGSGANVLTF. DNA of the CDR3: TGTGCCAGCTCACCTGTGTCAGGCTCTGGGGCCAACGTCCTGACTTTC.